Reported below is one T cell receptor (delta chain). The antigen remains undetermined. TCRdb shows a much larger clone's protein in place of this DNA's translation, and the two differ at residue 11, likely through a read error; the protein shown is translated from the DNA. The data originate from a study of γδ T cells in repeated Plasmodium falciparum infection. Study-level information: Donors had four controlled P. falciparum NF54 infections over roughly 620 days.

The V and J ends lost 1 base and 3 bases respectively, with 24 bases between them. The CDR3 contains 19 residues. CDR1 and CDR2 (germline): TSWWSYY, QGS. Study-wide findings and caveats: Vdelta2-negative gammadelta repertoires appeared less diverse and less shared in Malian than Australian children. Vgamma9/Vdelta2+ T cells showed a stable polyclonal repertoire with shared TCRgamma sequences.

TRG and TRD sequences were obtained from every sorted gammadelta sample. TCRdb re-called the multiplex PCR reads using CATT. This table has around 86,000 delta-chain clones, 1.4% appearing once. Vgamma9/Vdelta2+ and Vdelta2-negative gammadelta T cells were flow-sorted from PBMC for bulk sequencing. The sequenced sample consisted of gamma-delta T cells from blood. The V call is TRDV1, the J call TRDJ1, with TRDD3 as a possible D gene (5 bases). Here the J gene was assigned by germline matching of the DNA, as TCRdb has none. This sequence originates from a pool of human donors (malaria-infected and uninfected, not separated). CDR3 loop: CALGEQTRRGMREPDKLIF. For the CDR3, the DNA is TGTGCTCTTGGGGAACAGACTCGTCGGGGAATGCGGGAACCCGATAAACTCATCTTT.